The 7 T cell receptor beta chains presented below share a single source sample, sequenced in a study of shared clonotypes between healthy human individuals. TCRdb keeps only in-frame clones here, not all; method: immunoSEQ multiplex PCR. The sample has 2.3 million or so clones; approximately 93% are singletons. The sample consisted of naive CD4+ T cells from PBMCs. As for subset: CD45RA+ positively selected. The receptors come from a man between 18 and 35 years old in good health. Some clones in this sample may be carry-over from other donors' samples.

The CDR3 region is CATRRGGGTEWVTEAFF. The CDR3 DNA sequence: TGTGCCACCAGAAGGGGTGGGGGGACAGAGTGGGTCACTGAAGCTTTCTTT. The rearrangement links TRBV15 to TRBJ1-1; TRBD1 matches at 7 bases. This CDR3 comprises 17 residues. V was pared by 6 bases and J by 4 bases, with 17 bases of the junction left unmatched. Germline V gene lookup returns CDR1 LNHNV and CDR2 YYDKDF (reference sequence).

The rearrangement links TRBV9 to TRBJ1-2; 7 nucleotides line up with TRBD1. After removal of 3 bases from V and 7 bases from J, the junction contained 9 bases not matched to a gene. The CDR3 is 14 amino acids. Germline CDR1 SGDLS, CDR2 YYNGEE. The DNA for the CDR3 is TGTGCCAGCAGCGGCGGGACAGTTTCGCGTGGCTACACCTTC. As protein: CASSGGTVSRGYTF.

The CDR3 protein is CASSYLLAGGPPSQFF. CDR3 sequence (DNA): TGTGCCAGCAGTTATCTGTTAGCGGGAGGGCCGCCCAGCCAGTTCTTC. V is TRBV6-5 and J is TRBJ2-1; 11 bases map to TRBD2. Looked up from germline, CDR1 is MNHEY and CDR2 is SVGAGI. This CDR3 has 16 amino acids. Trimming took 3 bases from V and 13 from J; bases not matched to a gene: 14.

The CDR3 DNA is TGTGCCAGTAACGATGGGTCTAGCGGTTCCTACGAGCAGTACTTC. Its protein is CASNDGSSGSYEQYF. This chain links TRBV19 with TRBJ2-7, with TRBD2 matching 7 bases. Germline loops: CDR1 LNHDA, CDR2 SQIVND (reference sequence). The CDR3 extends over 15 amino acids. Trimming cost V 7 bases and J 1 base; bases outside gene matches: 10.

This clone was counted only a few times. Other DNA sequences in the sample encode the same CDR3. The genes are TRBV5-1 and TRBJ1-1; D unclear. There are 14 residues in the CDR3. V was trimmed by 0 bases and J by 1 base, leaving 7 bases between them. Germline CDR1 is SGHRS and CDR2 is YFSETQ. CDR3 region: CASSLEGPNTEAFF. The DNA for the CDR3 is TGCGCCAGCAGCTTGGAGGGTCCGAACACTGAAGCTTTCTTT. Filled out from reference TRBV5-1 and TRBJ1-1, the complete variable domain reads KAGVTQTPRYLIKTRGQQVTLSCSPISGHRSVSWYQQTPGQGLQFLFEYFSETQRNKGNFPGRFSGRQFSNSRSEMNVSTLELGDSALYLCASSLEGPNTEAFFGQGTRLTVV.

The chain is built from TRBV28 and TRBJ2-1, with D possibly being TRBD2 (5 bases). This CDR3 region has 11 residues. Trimming removed 3 bases at V and 10 bases at J, with 7 bases between. Germline V CDR1 and CDR2: MDHEN, SYDVKM. CDR3 residues: CASSFEREQFF. In DNA, the CDR3 is TGTGCCAGCAGTTTCGAGCGGGAGCAGTTCTTC.

This clone was recorded only once. The chain recombines TRBV2 with TRBJ2-3; 9 bases align to TRBD1. CDR1 SNHLY and CDR2 FYNNEI come from the germline V gene. The CDR3 length is 15 residues. J was trimmed by 4 bases and V by 10 bases; bases with no gene match: 12. The CDR3 DNA sequence: TGTGCCACCCATAGGGACAGGGCACCCTCAGATACGCAGTATTTT. It is translated as CATHRDRAPSDTQYF. The variable domain in full, completed from reference TRBV2 and TRBJ2-3, reads EPEVTQTPSHQVTQMGQEVILRCVPISNHLYFYWYRQILGQKVEFLVSFYNNEISEKSEIFDDQFSVERPDGSNFTLKIRSTKLEDSAMYFCATHRDRAPSDTQYFGPGTRLTVL.